The T cell receptor beta chain described here comes from a study of technical replicates of blood from a handful of donors. This table comes from immunoSEQ multiplex PCR, and its TCRdb copy is limited to in-frame clones, with some not included. The sample carries about 80,000 clones, about 91% recorded once. Germline V gene lookup returns CDR1 ENHRY and CDR2 SYGVKD. The CDR3 extends over 16 amino acids. The J segment lost 2 bases and the V segment lost 1 base, leaving 3 bases of the junction unmatched. The source is a human donor in good health. The sequencing input was T cells isolated from PBMCs. The chain combines TRBV10-3 with TRBJ2-3, with 10 bases that match TRBD2. Written as DNA, the CDR3 is TGTGCCATCAGTGAGTTGGGGACTAGCGTCACAGATACGCAGTATTTT. The encoded protein is CAISELGTSVTDTQYF.